This T cell receptor (beta chain) was profiled in a study of T cells in tuberculosis. V lost 5 bases, J lost 0 bases, and 12 bases stayed unmatched. CDR1 is MNHEY, CDR2 SMNVEV, per germline (reference sequence). The length of the CDR3 is 20 residues. Produced via immunoSEQ multiplex PCR; TCRdb's table is partial and in-frame only. This table has about 43,000 clones, around 94% appearing once. The receptor comes from a donor aged 10-35 years with latent tuberculosis or without tuberculosis infection. Some clones in this sample may be carry-over from other donors' samples. Sequencing was performed on PBMCs. This chain uses TRBV27 with TRBJ2-1; 14 bases fit TRBD2. CDR3 residues: CASSPWGGLAGVYSYNEQFF. The CDR3 bases are TGTGCCAGCAGTCCTTGGGGGGGACTAGCGGGAGTGTACTCCTACAATGAGCAGTTCTTC.